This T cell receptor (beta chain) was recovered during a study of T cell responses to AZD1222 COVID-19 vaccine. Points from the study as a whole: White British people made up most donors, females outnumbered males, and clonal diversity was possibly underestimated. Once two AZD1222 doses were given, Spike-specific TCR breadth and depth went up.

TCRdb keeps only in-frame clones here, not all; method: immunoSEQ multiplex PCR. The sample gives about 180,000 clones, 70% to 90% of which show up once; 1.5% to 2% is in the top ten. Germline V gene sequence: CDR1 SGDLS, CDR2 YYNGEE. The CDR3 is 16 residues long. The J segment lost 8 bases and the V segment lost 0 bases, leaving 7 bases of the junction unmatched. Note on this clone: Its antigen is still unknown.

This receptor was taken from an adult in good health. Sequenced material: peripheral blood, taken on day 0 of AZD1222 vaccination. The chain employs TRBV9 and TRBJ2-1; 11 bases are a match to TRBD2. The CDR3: CASSVGSSGGWDEQFF. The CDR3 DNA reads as TGTGCCAGCAGCGTAGGGTCTAGCGGGGGGTGGGATGAGCAGTTCTTC.